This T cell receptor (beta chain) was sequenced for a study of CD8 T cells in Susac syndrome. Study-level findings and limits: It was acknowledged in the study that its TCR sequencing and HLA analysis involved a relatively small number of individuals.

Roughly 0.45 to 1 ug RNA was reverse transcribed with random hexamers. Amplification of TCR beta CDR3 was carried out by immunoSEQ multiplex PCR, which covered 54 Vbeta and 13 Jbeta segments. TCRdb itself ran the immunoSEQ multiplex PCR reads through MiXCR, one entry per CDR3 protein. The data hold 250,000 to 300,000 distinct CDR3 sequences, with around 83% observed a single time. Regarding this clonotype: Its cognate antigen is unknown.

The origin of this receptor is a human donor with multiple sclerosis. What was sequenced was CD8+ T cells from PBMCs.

For the CDR3, the DNA is TGTGCCATCAGTGAGTCCCAGCGGGAGTACAATGAGCAGTTCTTC. The encoded protein is CAISESQREYNEQFF. V is TRBV10-3 and J is TRBJ2-1; 8 nucleotides line up with TRBD2. The CDR3 consists of 15 residues. The V gene end was trimmed by 0 bases and the J gene end by 4 bases; junction bases not matched to a gene: 2. Germline CDR1 and CDR2: ENHRY and SYGVKD.